This T cell receptor (beta chain) was documented in a study of blood T cell repertoires in COVID-19. As for the study in general: Acute and convalescent COVID-19 specimens originated in the United States, Italy and Spain. PBMCs, B-cell-depleted T cells, or T cells provided the cDNA or gDNA that made up the material.

In its sample, this clone was seen once. V lost 6 bases and J 5 bases, leaving 13 bases between the germline ends. The CDR3 sequence is 14 residues long. CDR1 and CDR2 from the germline V gene are KGHSH and LQKENI. Methods used by the authors: Using reference gene primer amplification, nucleated cell counts were estimated. Data came from immunoSEQ multiplex PCR; TCRdb stores just in-frame clones and leaves some out. D and trimming were read from the DNA, whereas the V and J calls and clone size are those reported in that table. The data show a few hundred thousand clones, with roughly 80% seen just once and over 4.5% held by the top ten.

The V call is TRBV18, the J call TRBJ2-2; a possible D gene is TRBD1 (6 bases). The clonotype comes from a man aged 60 to 69 who had recovered from COVID-19. The sequenced sample was peripheral blood. This chain's CDR3 is CASSLIRGTGELFF. The CDR3 DNA is TGTGCCAGCTCTCTCATCAGGGGTACCGGGGAGCTGTTTTTT.